This entry is about one TCR beta chain. No cognate antigen has been identified for it. No clone much larger than this one lies a single base away; base qualities are absent. To sequence the TCRbeta CDR3 region, genomic DNA was isolated from the sorted cells. The immunoSEQ Assay was used for sequencing of TCRbeta CDR3 regions. TCRdb obtained this table from immuneACCESS and retained in-frame rearrangements with V and J assigned. These tables miss some clones; where compared with another copy, unresolved V genes account for less than half of the shortfall, and the remainder is unexplained. The sample table holds over 20,000 clones, of which 86% were seen once. The ten largest clones capture about a sixth of the sample. The data were obtained in a study of OX40 agonist ivuxolimab in advanced cancers. Notes on the research overall: Ivuxolimab, which targeted the costimulatory receptor OX40 (CD134), was an agonistic, fully human IgG2 monoclonal antibody. A male proportion of roughly 80% and a mean age of approximately 61 years, ranging from about 23 to 90, were recorded for the dose-escalation cohort. Among the approximately 54 dose-escalation patients, about 20 had hepatocellular carcinoma, approximately 15 melanoma, 9 renal cell carcinoma and 9 head and neck cancer. The paper covers the monotherapy dose-escalation part of the phase I ivuxolimab trial, which included N of about 50 patients. Intravenous ivuxolimab was administered to patients every 2 weeks at six dose levels: 0.01, 0.1, 0.3, 1.5, 3 and 10 mg/kg. The point of sequencing TCRbeta in the periphery was to test whether ivuxolimab changed TCR sequence diversity and drove clonal T-cell expansion. Partial responses occurred in three dose-escalation patients, of whom one had hepatocellular carcinoma and two had cutaneous melanoma. Patients were allowed to have had prior anti-PD-1, anti-PD-L1 or anti-CTLA-4 therapy, and approximately 43% of the dose-escalation patients had previously received checkpoint inhibitors.

What the study reported, not specific to this receptor: The antigen specificity of the peripheral T cells that underwent clonal expansion was not determined. At doses of 0.1 to 3.0 mg/kg, clonal expansion of both CD4+ and CD8+ blood T cells was observed from baseline to week 6. In the 0.1-3.0 mg/kg groups, partial responders had among the lowest normalized peripheral clonal expansion, particularly in CD8+ T cells. After ivuxolimab, more expanded clones were found on average in CD8+ T cells than in CD4+ T cells. Low levels of normalized T-cell clonal expansion were also seen in some patients who did not respond.

From cysteine to phenylalanine, the CDR3 is 17 amino acids long. Only the CDR3 DNA stays, 51 bases, in frame from base 1. CDR1 and CDR2 (SGHVS, FQNEAQ) derive from the germline V gene. The V and J ends are trimmed by 4 bases and 0 bases, leaving 18 bases between them. The trial excluded patients who had a history of autoimmune disease or were on systemic immunosuppression. In every dose cohort, peripheral blood was drawn for TCR sequencing at baseline, cycle 4 day 1, and cycle 7 day 1. Samples came from an open-label, multicenter, first-in-human phase I dose-escalation trial of ivuxolimab. The trial enrolled adults with locally advanced or metastatic head and neck squamous cell, hepatocellular, melanoma or renal cell carcinoma. Before TCR sequencing, CD4+ T cells and CD8+ T cells were sorted from peripheral blood as separate populations.

This TCR derives from an adult with an advanced solid tumor such as melanoma, head and neck, liver or kidney cancer. Sequencing used CD4+ or CD8+ T cells sorted from blood, obtained in a trial of the OX40 agonist ivuxolimab. Recombination connected TRBV7-8 to TRBJ1-1; perhaps TRBD1 is the D gene, with 5 bases matching. At the DNA level, the sequence is TGTGCCAGCAGCTCCCCCCCTTCGGGACGGTTGAACACTGAAGCTTTCTTT. It is translated as CASSSPPSGRLNTEAFF.